Given below is one T cell receptor (beta chain) in context. Antigen specificity is unknown. The CDR3 consists of 16 residues. The J segment lost 4 bases and the V segment lost 4 bases, leaving 6 bases of the junction unmatched. Looked up from germline, CDR1 is SNHLY and CDR2 is FYNNEI. Donors were ostensibly healthy at sampling, although undocumented immune exposures were probable. PCR amplification relied on 60 Vbeta primers (plus 13 Jbeta primers). The protocol was immunoSEQ multiplex PCR, while the TCRdb copy is restricted to in-frame clones and leaves out a portion. The sample consists of 150,000 to 200,000 clones, approximately 85% of them appearing once. These data belong to a study of cytomegalovirus exposure and HLA in healthy donors. Study-wide background: The roughly 120 million unique TCR beta sequences, from around 200 million T cells, were found by an earlier analysis.

Findings of the study overall: Most TCR beta V segments were productive about 87% or about 30% of the time in an earlier analysis. The study designated over 150 TCR beta chains cytomegalovirus-associated.

The TCR originated in a man over 45 in good health and CMV-seropositive. The sequenced sample consisted of PBMCs. V usage is TRBV2 and J usage is TRBJ2-6; TRBD1 matches at 8 bases. The CDR3 DNA reads as TGTGCCAGCAGTGTGGCAGGGGGCTTCGGGGCCAACGTCCTGACTTTC. Amino acids: CASSVAGGFGANVLTF. Based on the CDR3 plus reference TRBV2 and TRBJ2-6, the full variable domain is EPEVTQTPSHQVTQMGQEVILRCVPISNHLYFYWYRQILGQKVEFLVSFYNNEISEKSEIFDDQFSVERPDGSNFTLKIRSTKLEDSAMYFCASSVAGGFGANVLTFGAGSRLTVL.